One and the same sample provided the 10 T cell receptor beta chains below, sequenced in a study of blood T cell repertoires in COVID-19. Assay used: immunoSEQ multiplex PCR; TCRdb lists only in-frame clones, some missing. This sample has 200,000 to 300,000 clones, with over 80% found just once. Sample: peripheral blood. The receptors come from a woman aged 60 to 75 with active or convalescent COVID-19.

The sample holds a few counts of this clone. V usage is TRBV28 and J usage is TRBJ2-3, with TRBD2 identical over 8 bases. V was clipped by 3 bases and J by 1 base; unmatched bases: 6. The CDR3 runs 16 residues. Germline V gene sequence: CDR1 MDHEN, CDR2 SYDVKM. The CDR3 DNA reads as TGTGCCAGCAGTTTGCTTGCGGGGGGACGCACAGATACGCAGTATTTT. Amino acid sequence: CASSLLAGGRTDTQYF.

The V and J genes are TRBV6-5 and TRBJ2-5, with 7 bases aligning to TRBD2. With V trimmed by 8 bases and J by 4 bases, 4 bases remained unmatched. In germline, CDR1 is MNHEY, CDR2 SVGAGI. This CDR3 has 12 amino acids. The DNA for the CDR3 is TGTGCCAGCGGCCAGCGGGGAGAGACCCAGTACTTC. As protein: CASGQRGETQYF.

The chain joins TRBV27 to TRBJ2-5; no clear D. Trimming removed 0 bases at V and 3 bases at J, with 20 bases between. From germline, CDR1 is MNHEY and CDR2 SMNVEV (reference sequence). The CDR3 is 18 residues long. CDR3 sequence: CASSLSYPLLSPKETQYF. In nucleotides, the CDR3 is TGTGCCAGCAGTTTATCGTATCCCTTATTAAGTCCTAAAGAGACCCAGTACTTC.

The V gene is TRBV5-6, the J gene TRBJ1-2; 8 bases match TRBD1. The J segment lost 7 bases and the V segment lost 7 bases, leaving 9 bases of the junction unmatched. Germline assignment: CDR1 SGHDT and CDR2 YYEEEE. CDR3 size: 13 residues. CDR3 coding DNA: TGTGCCAGCGGACAGGGTATGGGTATTGGCTACACCTTC. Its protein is CASGQGMGIGYTF.

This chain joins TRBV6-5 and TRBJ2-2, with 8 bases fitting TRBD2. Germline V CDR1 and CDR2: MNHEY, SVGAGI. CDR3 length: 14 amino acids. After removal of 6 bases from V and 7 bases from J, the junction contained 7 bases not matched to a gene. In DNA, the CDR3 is TGTGCCAGCAGGGAGCTAGCGGGTGTCGGGGAGCTGTTTTTT. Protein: CASRELAGVGELFF.

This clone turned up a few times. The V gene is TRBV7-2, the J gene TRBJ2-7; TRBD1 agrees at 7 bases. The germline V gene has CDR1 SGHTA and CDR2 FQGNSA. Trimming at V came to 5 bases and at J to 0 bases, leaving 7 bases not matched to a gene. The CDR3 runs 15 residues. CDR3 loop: CASSHNRDSSYEQYF. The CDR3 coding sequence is TGTGCCAGCAGCCACAACCGGGACAGCTCCTACGAGCAGTACTTC.

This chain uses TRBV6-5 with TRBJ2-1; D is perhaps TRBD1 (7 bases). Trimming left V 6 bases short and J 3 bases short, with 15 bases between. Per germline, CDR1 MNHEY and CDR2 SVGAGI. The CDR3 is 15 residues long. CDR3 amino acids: CASRSGGLFYNEQFF. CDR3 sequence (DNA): TGTGCCAGCAGGTCAGGGGGGCTCTTCTACAATGAGCAGTTCTTC.

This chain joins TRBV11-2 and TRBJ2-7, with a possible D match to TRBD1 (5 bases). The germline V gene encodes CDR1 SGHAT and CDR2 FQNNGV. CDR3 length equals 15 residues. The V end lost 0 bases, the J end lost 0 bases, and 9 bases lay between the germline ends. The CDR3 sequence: CASSLEGHSSYEQYV. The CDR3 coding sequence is TGTGCCAGCAGCTTAGAAGGACACAGCTCCTACGAGCAGTACGTC.

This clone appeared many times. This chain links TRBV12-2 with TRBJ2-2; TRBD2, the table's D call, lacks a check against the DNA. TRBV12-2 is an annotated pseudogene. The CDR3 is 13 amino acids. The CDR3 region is CASRSANTGELFF. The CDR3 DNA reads TGTGCAAGTCGTTCGGCGAACACCGGGGAGCTGTTTTTT.

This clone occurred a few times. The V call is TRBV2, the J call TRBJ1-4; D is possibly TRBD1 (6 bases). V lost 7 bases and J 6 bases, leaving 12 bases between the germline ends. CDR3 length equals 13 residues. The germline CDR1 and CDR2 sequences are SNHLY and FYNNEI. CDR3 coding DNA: TGTGCCAGCATGGGGGGGCGCTATGAAAAACTGTTTTTT. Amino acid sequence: CASMGGRYEKLFF.